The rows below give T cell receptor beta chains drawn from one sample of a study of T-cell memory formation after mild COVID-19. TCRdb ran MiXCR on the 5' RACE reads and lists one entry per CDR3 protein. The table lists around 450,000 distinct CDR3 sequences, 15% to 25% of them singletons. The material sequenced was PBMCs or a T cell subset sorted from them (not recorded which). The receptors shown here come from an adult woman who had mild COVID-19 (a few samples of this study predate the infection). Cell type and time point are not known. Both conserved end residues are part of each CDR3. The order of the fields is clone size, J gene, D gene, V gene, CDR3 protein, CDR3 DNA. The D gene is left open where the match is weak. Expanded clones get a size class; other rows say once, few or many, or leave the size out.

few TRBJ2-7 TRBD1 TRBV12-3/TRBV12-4 CASRTGGMYEQYF TGTGCCAGCAGAACAGGGGGTATGTACGAGCAGTACTTC
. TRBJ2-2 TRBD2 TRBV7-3 CASSLTSGSENTGELFF TGTGCCAGCAGCTTGACTAGCGGGAGTGAGAACACCGGGGAGCTGTTTTTT
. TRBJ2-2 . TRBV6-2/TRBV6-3 CASSLTRWRDTGELFF TGTGCCAGCAGTCTAACTCGCTGGAGGGATACCGGGGAGCTGTTTTTT
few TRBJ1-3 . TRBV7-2 CASSELRSAGNTIYF TGTGCCAGCAGCGAGCTAAGGTCTGCTGGAAACACCATATATTTT
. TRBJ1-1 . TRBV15 CATSFRAAPRAFF TGTGCCACCAGCTTCCGGGCCGCCCCACGAGCTTTCTTT
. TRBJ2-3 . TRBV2 CARRDADTQYF TGTGCCAGGCGGGACGCGGATACGCAGTATTTT
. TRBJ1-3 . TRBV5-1 CASSPLAIAAGNTIYF TGCGCCAGCAGCCCCCTGGCTATTGCCGCCGGAAACACCATATATTTT
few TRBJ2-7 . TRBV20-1 CSARVGRTFVQYF TGCAGTGCTAGAGTCGGCAGGACCTTCGTGCAGTACTTC
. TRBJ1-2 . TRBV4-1 CASSQKDPGDYGYTF TGCGCCAGCAGCCAAAAGGACCCTGGGGACTATGGCTACACCTTC
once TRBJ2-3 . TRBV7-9 CASSLSVDTQYF TGTGCCAGCAGCCTTAGCGTTGATACGCAGTATTTT
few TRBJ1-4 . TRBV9 CASSGGQRSEKLFF TGTGCCAGCAGCGGGGGGCAGAGGTCTGAAAAACTGTTTTTT
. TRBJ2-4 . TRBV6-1 CASSGRTTVLTKNIQYF TGTGCCAGCAGTGGTCGGACTACCGTTCTTACCAAAAACATTCAGTACTTC
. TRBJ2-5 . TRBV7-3 CASSPGGGTQYF TGTGCCAGCAGCCCGGGTGGTGGGACCCAGTACTTC
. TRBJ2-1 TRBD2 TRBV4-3 CASSPAVGGGTYNEQFF TGCGCCAGCAGCCCCGCGGTAGGCGGGGGGACCTACAATGAGCAGTTCTTC
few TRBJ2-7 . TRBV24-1 CATSDPVWASVYEQYF TGTGCCACCAGTGACCCTGTATGGGCGTCAGTTTACGAGCAGTACTTC
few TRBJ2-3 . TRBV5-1 CASGGPTDTQYF TGCGCCAGCGGGGGTCCCACAGATACGCAGTATTTT
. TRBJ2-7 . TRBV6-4 CASSGPVGFQPVNLYEQYF TGTGCCAGCAGTGGCCCCGTTGGGTTTCAGCCAGTTAATCTGTACGAGCAGTACTTC
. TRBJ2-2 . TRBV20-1 CSAKPDTGELFF TGCAGTGCTAAACCCGACACCGGGGAGCTGTTTTTT
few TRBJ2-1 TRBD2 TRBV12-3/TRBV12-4 CASSLPSGRGSYNEQFF TGTGCCAGCAGTTTACCTAGCGGGAGGGGCTCCTACAATGAGCAGTTCTTC
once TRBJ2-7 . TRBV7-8 CASSLEGATYEQYF TGTGCCAGCAGCTTAGAGGGCGCTACCTACGAGCAGTACTTC
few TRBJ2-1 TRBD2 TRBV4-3 CASSHRLETAGGPSEQFF TGCGCCAGCAGCCACAGGCTGGAGACAGCGGGAGGGCCTAGTGAGCAGTTCTTC
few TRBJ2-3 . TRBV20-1 CSARDPAVPLDTQYF TGCAGTGCTAGAGATCCGGCGGTTCCGTTGGATACGCAGTATTTT
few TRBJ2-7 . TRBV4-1 CASSQDAATYEQYF TGCGCCAGCAGCCAAGACGCCGCGACCTACGAGCAGTACTTC
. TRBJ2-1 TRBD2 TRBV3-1 CASSQGTSNEQFF TGTGCCAGCAGCCAAGGGACTAGCAATGAGCAGTTCTTC
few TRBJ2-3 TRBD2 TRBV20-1 CRASGTADTQYF TGCCGCGCTAGCGGGACGGCAGATACGCAGTATTTT
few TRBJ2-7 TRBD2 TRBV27 CASTSSSGLIYEQYF TGTGCCAGCACTAGCAGTAGCGGGTTGATCTACGAGCAGTACTTC
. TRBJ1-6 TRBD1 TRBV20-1 CSARPGQGNNSPLHF TGCAGTGCTAGACCCGGACAGGGTAATAATTCACCCCTCCACTTT
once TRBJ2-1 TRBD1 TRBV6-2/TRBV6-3 CASTGTGQGKRNEQFF TGTGCCAGCACCGGGACGGGACAGGGAAAAAGGAATGAGCAGTTCTTC
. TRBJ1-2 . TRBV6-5 CASLPGGSSGYTF TGTGCCAGCCTCCCCGGGGGAAGTAGCGGCTACACCTTC
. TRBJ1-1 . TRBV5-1 CASSLGENAGNEAFF TGCGCCAGCAGCTTGGGGGAGAACGCGGGCAATGAAGCTTTCTTT
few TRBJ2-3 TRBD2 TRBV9 CASSATSGAPTDTQYF TGTGCCAGCAGCGCCACTAGCGGGGCGCCCACAGATACGCAGTATTTT
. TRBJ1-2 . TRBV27 CASSPLGRGPNYGYTF TGTGCCAGCAGTCCTCTCGGTCGCGGACCTAACTATGGCTACACCTTC
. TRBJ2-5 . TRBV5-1 CASSLTSTQETQYF TGCGCCAGCAGCTTAACTAGCACCCAAGAGACCCAGTACTTC
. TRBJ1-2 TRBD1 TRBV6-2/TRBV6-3 CASSPPGQGTYNYGYTF TGTGCCAGCAGTCCTCCGGGACAGGGAACCTATAACTATGGCTACACCTTC
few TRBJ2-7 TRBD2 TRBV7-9 CASSLGGSQSGQYF TGTGCCAGCAGCTTAGGCGGGAGCCAATCGGGGCAGTACTTC
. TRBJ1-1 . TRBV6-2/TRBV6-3 CASSYHLGEVNTEAFF TGTGCCAGCAGTTACCATCTCGGCGAGGTGAACACTGAAGCTTTCTTT
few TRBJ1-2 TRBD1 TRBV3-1 CASSRDREGYGYTF TGTGCCAGCAGCCGGGACAGGGAAGGTTATGGCTACACCTTC
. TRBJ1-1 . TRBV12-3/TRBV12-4 CASSFGGGEGFEAFF TGTGCCAGCAGTTTCGGGGGGGGCGAGGGCTTTGAAGCTTTCTTT
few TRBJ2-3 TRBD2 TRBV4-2 CASSRPGTSGTDTQYF TGTGCCAGCAGCCGCCCGGGGACTAGCGGGACAGATACGCAGTATTTT
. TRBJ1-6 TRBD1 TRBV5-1 CASSLRGQDNSPLHF TGCGCCAGCAGCTTGAGGGGACAGGATAATTCACCCCTCCACTTT
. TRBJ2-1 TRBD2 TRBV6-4 CASRLTSGPNNEQFF TGTGCCAGCAGACTGACTAGCGGACCAAACAATGAGCAGTTCTTC
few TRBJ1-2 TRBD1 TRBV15 CATSRPGQGKGYTF TGTGCCACCAGCAGGCCCGGACAGGGGAAAGGCTACACCTTC
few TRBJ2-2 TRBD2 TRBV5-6 CASSLNRGGTTGELFF TGTGCCAGCAGCTTGAATCGGGGGGGTACCACCGGGGAGCTGTTTTTT
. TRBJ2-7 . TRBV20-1 CSPLADYEQYF TGCAGCCCTCTCGCTGACTACGAGCAGTACTTC
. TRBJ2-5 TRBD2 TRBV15 CATSRPPGLAKETQYF TGTGCCACCAGCAGACCCCCCGGACTAGCCAAAGAGACCCAGTACTTC
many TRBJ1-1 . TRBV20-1 CSARNTRGTEAFF TGCAGTGCTAGAAACACCAGGGGTACTGAAGCTTTCTTT
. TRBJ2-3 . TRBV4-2 CASSQEGGGGRWGTDTQYF TGTGCCAGCAGCCAAGAAGGTGGGGGCGGAAGGTGGGGGACAGATACGCAGTATTTT
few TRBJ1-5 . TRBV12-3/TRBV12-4 CASQILNQPQHF TGTGCCAGCCAAATCCTCAATCAGCCCCAGCATTTT